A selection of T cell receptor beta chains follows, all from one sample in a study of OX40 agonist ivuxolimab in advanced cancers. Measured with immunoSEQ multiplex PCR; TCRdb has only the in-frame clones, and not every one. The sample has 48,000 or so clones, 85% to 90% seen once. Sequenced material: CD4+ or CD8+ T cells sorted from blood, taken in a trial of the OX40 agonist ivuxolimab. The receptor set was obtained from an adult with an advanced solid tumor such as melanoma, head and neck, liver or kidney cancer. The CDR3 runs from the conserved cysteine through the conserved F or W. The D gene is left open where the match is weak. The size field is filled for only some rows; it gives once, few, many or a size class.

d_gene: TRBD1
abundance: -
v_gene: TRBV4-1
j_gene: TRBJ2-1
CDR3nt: TGCGCCAGCAGCCACCCAGAGGACAGGGTCAATGAGCAGTTCTTC
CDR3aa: CASSHPEDRVNEQFF

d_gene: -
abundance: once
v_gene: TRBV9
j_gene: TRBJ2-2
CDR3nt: TGTGCCAGCAGCTCTCGGACAGAGACGAACACCGGGGAGCTGTTTTTT
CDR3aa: CASSSRTETNTGELFF

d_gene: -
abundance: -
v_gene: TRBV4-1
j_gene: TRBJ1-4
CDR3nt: TGCGCCAGCAGCCAAGATCCGGGGCCAACTAATGAAAAACTGTTTTTT
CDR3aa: CASSQDPGPTNEKLFF

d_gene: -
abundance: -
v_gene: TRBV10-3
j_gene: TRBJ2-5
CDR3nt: TGTGCCATCAGTGAGTCTGGGGGGTTGAGAGAGACCCAGTACTTC
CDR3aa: CAISESGGLRETQYF

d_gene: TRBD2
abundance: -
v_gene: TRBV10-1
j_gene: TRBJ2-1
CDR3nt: TGCGCCAGCAGTGACCCAAAGACTAGCGGGGGGGCCATTGGTGAGCAGTTCTTC
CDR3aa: CASSDPKTSGGAIGEQFF

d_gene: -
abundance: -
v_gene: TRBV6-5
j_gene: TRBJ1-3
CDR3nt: TGTGCCAGCAGCCCCGGAACGGTTTCTGGAAACACCATATATTTT
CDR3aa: CASSPGTVSGNTIYF

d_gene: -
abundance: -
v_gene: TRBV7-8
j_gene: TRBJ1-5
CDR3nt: TGTGCCAGCAGCGGACAGTTAAATCAGCCCCAGCATTTT
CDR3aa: CASSGQLNQPQHF

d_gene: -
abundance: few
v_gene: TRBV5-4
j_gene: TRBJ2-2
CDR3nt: TGTGCCAGCAGCCCCTTAGGAAACACCGGGGAGCTGTTTTTT
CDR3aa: CASSPLGNTGELFF

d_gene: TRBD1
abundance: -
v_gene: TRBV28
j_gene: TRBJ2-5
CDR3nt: TGTGCCAGCAGTCCCTCAGGGGGCATAGAGACCCAGTACTTC
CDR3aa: CASSPSGGIETQYF

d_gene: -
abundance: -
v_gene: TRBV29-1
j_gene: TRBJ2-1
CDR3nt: TGCAGCGTTAGGGGGGGGACAAGCTCCTACAATGAGCAGTTCTTC
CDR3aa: CSVRGGTSSYNEQFF

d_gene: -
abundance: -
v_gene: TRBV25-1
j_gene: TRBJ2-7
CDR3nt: TGTGCCAGCAGTGACTGGGAGGGGGTCGAGCAGTACTTC
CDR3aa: CASSDWEGVEQYF

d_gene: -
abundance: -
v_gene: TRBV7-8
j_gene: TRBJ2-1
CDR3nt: TGTGCCAGCAGCTCACGGGGACCCTACAATGAGCAGTTCTTC
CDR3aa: CASSSRGPYNEQFF

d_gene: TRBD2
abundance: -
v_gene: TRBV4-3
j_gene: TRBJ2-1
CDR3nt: TGCGCCAGCAGCCAAGATATAGCGGGGTACAATGAGCAGTTCTTC
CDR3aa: CASSQDIAGYNEQFF

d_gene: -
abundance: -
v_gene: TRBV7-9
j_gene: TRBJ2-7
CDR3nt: TGTGCCAGCAGCTTATCCTACGAGCAGTACTTC
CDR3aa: CASSLSYEQYF

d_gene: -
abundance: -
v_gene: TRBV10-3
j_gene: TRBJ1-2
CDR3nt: TGTGCCATCAGTGAGGAGGAAGGGAGCTACTATGGCTACACCTTC
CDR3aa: CAISEEEGSYYGYTF

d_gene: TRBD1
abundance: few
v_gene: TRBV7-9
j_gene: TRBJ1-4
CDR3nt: TGTGCCAGCAGCAACGAGGGGACAGCAACTAATGAAAAACTGTTTTTT
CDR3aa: CASSNEGTATNEKLFF

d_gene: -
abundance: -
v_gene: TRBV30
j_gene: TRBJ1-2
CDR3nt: TGTGCCTGGAGCCCTGACGGCAATGGATATGGCTACACCTTC
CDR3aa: CAWSPDGNGYGYTF

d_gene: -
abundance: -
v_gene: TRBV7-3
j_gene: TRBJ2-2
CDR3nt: TGTGCCAGCAGCCCCTTAGGAAACACCGGGGAGCTGTTTTTT
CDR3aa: CASSPLGNTGELFF

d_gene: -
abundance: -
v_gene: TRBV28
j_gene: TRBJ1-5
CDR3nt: TGTGCCAGCAGTTTATTTGCCCCGGACAATCAGCCCCAGCATTTT
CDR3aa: CASSLFAPDNQPQHF

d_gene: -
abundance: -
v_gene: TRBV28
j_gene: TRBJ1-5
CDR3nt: TGTGCCATCAACCGACAGGCCAAGAATCAGCCCCAGCATTTT
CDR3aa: CAINRQAKNQPQHF

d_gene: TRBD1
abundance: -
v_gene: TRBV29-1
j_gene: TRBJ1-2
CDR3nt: TGCAGCGCCGCTCCGCGACAGGGGGAAGGGTATGGCTACACCTTC
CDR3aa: CSAAPRQGEGYGYTF

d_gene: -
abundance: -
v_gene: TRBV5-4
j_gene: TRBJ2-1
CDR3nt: TGTGCCAGCAGCCAGGACGAGACGCACAATGAGCAGTTCTTC
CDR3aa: CASSQDETHNEQFF

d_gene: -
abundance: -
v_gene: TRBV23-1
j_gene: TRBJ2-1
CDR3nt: TGCGCCAGCAGTCAATTCAGCTACCCCGAGAGGCATGAGCAGTTCTTC
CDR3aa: CASSQFSYPERHEQFF

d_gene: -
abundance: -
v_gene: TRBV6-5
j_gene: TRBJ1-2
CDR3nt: TGTGCCAGCAGTTACGCCAACAGGGCCCTATACGGCTACACCTTC
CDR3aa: CASSYANRALYGYTF

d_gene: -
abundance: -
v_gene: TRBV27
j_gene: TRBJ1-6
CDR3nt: TGTGCCAGCAGTTTATCGGGGACATACGGGCGGTCACCCCTCCACTTT
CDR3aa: CASSLSGTYGRSPLHF

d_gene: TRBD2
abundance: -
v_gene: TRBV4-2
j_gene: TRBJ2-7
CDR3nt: TGTGCCAGCAGCCAAGAGACTAGCGGGGGATACGAGCAGTACTTC
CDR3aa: CASSQETSGGYEQYF

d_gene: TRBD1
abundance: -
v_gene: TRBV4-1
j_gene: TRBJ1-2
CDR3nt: TGCGCCAGCAGCCAAACAGAACAGGGGGTCCATGGCTACACCTTC
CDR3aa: CASSQTEQGVHGYTF

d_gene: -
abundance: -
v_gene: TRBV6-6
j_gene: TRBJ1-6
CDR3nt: TGTGCCAGCAGTCGAGCAGGGAAGGATTCACCCCTCCACTTT
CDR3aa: CASSRAGKDSPLHF

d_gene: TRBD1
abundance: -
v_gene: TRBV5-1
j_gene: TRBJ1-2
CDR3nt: TGCGCCAGCAGCTTGGTGGAAGACAGGGGGCTTTATGGCTACACCTTC
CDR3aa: CASSLVEDRGLYGYTF

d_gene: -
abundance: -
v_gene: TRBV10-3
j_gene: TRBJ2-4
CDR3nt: TGTGCCATCAGTGATGTAGCCAAAAACATTCAGTACTTC
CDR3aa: CAISDVAKNIQYF

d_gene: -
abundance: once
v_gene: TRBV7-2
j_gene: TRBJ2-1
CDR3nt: TGTGCCAGCAGCTTAGATTCGGGGGTCCTTTACAATGAGCAGTTCTTC
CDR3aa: CASSLDSGVLYNEQFF

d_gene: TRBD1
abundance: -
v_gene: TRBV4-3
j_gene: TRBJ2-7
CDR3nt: TGCGCCAGCAGCCCTGGACAGGGGAGCTCCTACGAGCAGTACTTC
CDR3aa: CASSPGQGSSYEQYF

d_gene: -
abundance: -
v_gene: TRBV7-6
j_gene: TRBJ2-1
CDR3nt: TGTGCCAGCAGCTCACCCGGGGCCTACAATGAGCAGTTCTTC
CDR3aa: CASSSPGAYNEQFF

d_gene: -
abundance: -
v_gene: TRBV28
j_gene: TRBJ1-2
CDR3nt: TGTGCCAGCAGTTTATGGGGAACCTTTAACTATGGCTACACCTTC
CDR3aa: CASSLWGTFNYGYTF

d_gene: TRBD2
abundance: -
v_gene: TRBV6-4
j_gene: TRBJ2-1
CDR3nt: TGTGCCAGCAGTCCAACTAGCGGGGGGGCCATTGAGCAGTTCTTC
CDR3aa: CASSPTSGGAIEQFF

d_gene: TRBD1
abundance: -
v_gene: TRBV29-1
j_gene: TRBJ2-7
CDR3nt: TGCAGCGTTCATACAGGGGAGAGTTACGAGCAGTACTTC
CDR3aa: CSVHTGESYEQYF

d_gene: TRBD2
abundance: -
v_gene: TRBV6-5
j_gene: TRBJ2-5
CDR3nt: TGTGCCAGCAGTATCGGACTAGCGGGGGGGGAGACCCAGTACTTC
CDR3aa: CASSIGLAGGETQYF

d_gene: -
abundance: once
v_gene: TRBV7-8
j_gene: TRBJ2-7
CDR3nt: TGTGCCAGCAGCCCAACTACAGGGAACTACGAGCAGTACTTC
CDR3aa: CASSPTTGNYEQYF

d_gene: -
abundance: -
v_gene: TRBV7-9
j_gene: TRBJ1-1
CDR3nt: TGTGCCAGCAGCCATAGTAGGGCAGTGACATTGAACACTGAAGCTTTCTTT
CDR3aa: CASSHSRAVTLNTEAFF

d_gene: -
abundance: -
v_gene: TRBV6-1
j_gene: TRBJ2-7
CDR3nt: TGTGCCCTAGCAGGGCTAACCTACGAGCAGTACTTC
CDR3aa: CALAGLTYEQYF

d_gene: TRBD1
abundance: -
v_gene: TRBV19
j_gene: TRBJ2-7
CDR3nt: TGTGCCAGTAGTGCGACGGGACAGTCCTACGAGCAGTACTTC
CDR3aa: CASSATGQSYEQYF

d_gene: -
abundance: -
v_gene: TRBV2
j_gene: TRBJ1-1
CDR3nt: TGTGCCAGCAGGCCTGGAAAGGGCACTGAAGCTTTCTTT
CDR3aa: CASRPGKGTEAFF

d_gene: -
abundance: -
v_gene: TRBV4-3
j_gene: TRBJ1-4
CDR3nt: TGCGCCAGCAGCCAAGATGGCAGGGTCGTTGAAAAACTGTTTTTT
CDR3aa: CASSQDGRVVEKLFF

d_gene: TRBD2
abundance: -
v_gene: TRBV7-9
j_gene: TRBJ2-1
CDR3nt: TGTGCCAGCAGCCCCAGGGAAGCGGGGGGAAACAATGAGCAGTTCTTC
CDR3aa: CASSPREAGGNNEQFF

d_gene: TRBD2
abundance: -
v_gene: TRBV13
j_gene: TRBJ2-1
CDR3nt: TGTGCCAGCAGCCTAGCGGGGGGGTACAATGAGCAGTTCTTC
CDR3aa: CASSLAGGYNEQFF

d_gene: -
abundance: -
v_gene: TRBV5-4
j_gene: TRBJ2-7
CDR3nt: TGTGCCAGCAGCCGAGCAGGTTACGAGCAGTACTTC
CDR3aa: CASSRAGYEQYF

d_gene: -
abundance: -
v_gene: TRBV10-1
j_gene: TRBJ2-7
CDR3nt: TGCGCCAGCAGGGCCCGGGACCGAGATTCCTACGAGCAGTACTTC
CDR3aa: CASRARDRDSYEQYF

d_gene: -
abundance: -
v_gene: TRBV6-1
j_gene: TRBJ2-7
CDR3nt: TGTGCCAGCAGAGGGACCGAGAGCTCCTACGAGCAGTACTTC
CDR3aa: CASRGTESSYEQYF

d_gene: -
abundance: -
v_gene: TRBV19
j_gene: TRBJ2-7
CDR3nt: TGTGCCAGTAGTATAGGACCGATAGGCTACGAGCAGTACTTC
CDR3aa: CASSIGPIGYEQYF